Below are 18 T cell receptor beta chains sequenced from a single sample in a study of blood T cells in healthy people across ages. Primed by a sample-barcoded 5' primer and a J-beta primer mix, a second PCR proceeded for 7 to 11 cycles. In TCRdb, the 5' RACE reads were re-called with MiXCR into one record per CDR3 protein. The data contain 1,500,000 or so distinct CDR3 sequences, approximately 63% of them singletons. Sequencing was done on a sample of blood. The source is a man between 18 and 35 years old in good health.

Only a few counts were recorded for this clonotype. The chain combines TRBV5-1 with TRBJ2-4; 9 bases align to TRBD1. After removal of 0 bases from V and 10 bases from J, the junction contained 8 bases not matched to a gene. From germline, CDR1 is SGHRS and CDR2 YFSETQ. This CDR3 has 15 amino acids. Here the CDR3 reads CASSLVVGQGSIQYF. For the CDR3, the DNA is TGCGCCAGCAGCTTGGTAGTTGGACAGGGGTCTATTCAGTACTTC.

This clonotype has just a few counts. The gene calls are TRBV7-9 and TRBJ1-1, with D uncertain. The CDR3 has 13 amino acids. Germline CDR1 SEHNR, CDR2 FQNEAQ (reference sequence). V lost 2 bases to trimming and J lost 4 bases, with 8 bases between them. This CDR3 reads CASSLSTGTEAFF. The CDR3 DNA follows: TGTGCCAGCAGCTTAAGTACCGGCACTGAAGCTTTCTTT.

This clonotype was counted only a few times. The rearrangement uses TRBV11-2 and TRBJ2-1, with TRBD2 as a possible D gene (5 bases). The CDR3 totals 14 residues. Trimming took 4 bases from V and 5 from J, leaving 12 bases between them. Germline CDR1 SGHAT, CDR2 FQNNGV. CDR3: CASSSLAGDNEQFF. The CDR3 DNA sequence: TGTGCCAGCAGCTCTCTGGCGGGTGACAATGAGCAGTTCTTC.

The V gene is TRBV20-1, the J gene TRBJ2-1; a possible D gene is TRBD2 (6 bases). Trimming pared 0 bases from V and 8 bases from J, leaving 17 bases between. CDR1 and CDR2 (germline): DFQATT, SNEGSKA (reference sequence). The CDR3 is 15 residues long. This CDR3 reads CSARDRDGSRHEQFF. In DNA form, the CDR3 reads TGCAGTGCTAGAGATCGGGACGGGAGTCGGCATGAGCAGTTCTTC.

This clonotype was detected only a few times. The chain is built from TRBV6-1 and TRBJ2-7; D is unclear. V was cut by 10 bases and J by 1 base, with 11 bases left in between. This CDR3 is 12 amino acids long. CDR1 is MNHNS and CDR2 is SASEGT in the germline V gene. The CDR3 bases are TGTGCCACAGAAAGGGTTTCCTACGAGCAGTACTTC. This encodes CATERVSYEQYF.

This chain connects TRBV10-3 to TRBJ2-5; 9 nucleotides match TRBD2. The tail of the sequence fits TRBJ2-7 better, so the J call may be wrong. CDR3 length: 14 residues. Germline-derived CDR1 and CDR2 are ENHRY and SYGVKD. The DNA for the CDR3 is TGTGCCATCAGTGATAGCGGGGGTAACTACGAGCAGTACTTC. Translated: CAISDSGGNYEQYF.

The chain links TRBV2 to TRBJ2-7; no definite D call. This CDR3 is built from 12 residues. Germline V gives CDR1 SNHLY, CDR2 FYNNEI. V lost 8 bases and J lost 0, with 8 bases in between. The CDR3, as DNA: TGTGCCAGCGTTTCGGCCTCCTACGAGCAGTACTTC. Protein: CASVSASYEQYF.

This clonotype appeared a few times. This rearrangement joins TRBV18 to TRBJ2-7, with TRBD1 matching over 11 bases. This CDR3 is 14 amino acids long. Germline V lookup: CDR1 KGHSH, CDR2 LQKENI. Trimming cost V 5 bases and J 6 bases; bases outside gene matches: 6. The CDR3, as DNA: TGTGCCAGCTCAACGACCGGGACAGGGGGCGAGCAGTACTTC. Translated, it gives CASSTTGTGGEQYF.

The chain uses TRBV5-1 and TRBJ2-3; 8 nucleotides line up with TRBD1. V was pared by 4 bases and J by 2 bases, with 9 bases of the junction left unmatched. CDR3 length: 16 amino acids. CDR1 is SGHRS and CDR2 is YFSETQ in the germline V gene. The CDR3 coding sequence is TGCGCCAGCAGCCCTGGGACAGGAGCTATCACAGATACGCAGTATTTT. The encoded protein is CASSPGTGAITDTQYF.

The chain couples TRBV7-8 to TRBJ2-7, with D unclear. V lost 3 bases to trimming and J lost 2 bases, with 11 bases between them. Germline V CDR1 and CDR2: SGHVS, FQNEAQ. CDR3 size: 14 residues. The DNA of the CDR3 is TGTGCCAGCAGCTTTACCGCATCCCCCTACGAGCAGTACTTC. It yields the protein CASSFTASPYEQYF.

This chain uses TRBV6-2 or TRBV6-3 with TRBJ1-5; no definite D call. V lost 7 bases to trimming and J lost 2 bases, with 12 bases between them. This CDR3 is 14 amino acids long. Germline V gene lookup returns CDR1 MNHEY and CDR2 SVGEGT. The CDR3 here is CASNGGNRNQPQHF. CDR3 sequence (DNA): TGTGCCAGCAATGGAGGGAATCGCAATCAGCCCCAGCATTTT.

The chain carries TRBV6-5 and TRBJ2-7; no clear D. V was shortened by 6 bases and J by 2 bases, with 14 bases between the two germline ends. The CDR3 length is 14 residues. Per germline, CDR1 MNHEY and CDR2 SVGAGI. CDR3 sequence (DNA): TGTGCCAGCAGCCCCACGGGTTTTGCCTACGAGCAGTACTTC. The encoded protein is CASSPTGFAYEQYF.

The chain uses TRBV29-1 and TRBJ2-7; 7 nucleotides agree with TRBD1. Per the germline V gene, CDR1 is SQVTM and CDR2 is ANQGSEA. This CDR3 is built from 13 residues. Trimming removed 7 bases from V and 5 bases from J; junction bases left unmatched: 11. CDR3 nucleotide sequence: TGCAGCGCGTACGACAGGGTTAGAAACGAGCAGTACTTC. Amino acids: CSAYDRVRNEQYF.

The J gene is TRBJ2-7, the V gene TRBV29-1; D remains unclear. The CDR3 contains 15 residues. Trimming left V 1 base short and J 1 base short, with 14 bases between. CDR1 is SQVTM, CDR2 ANQGSEA, per germline. CDR3 coding DNA: TGCAGCGTTGAAGTTTCGGCTCACGAATCCTACGAGCAGTACTTC. Protein product: CSVEVSAHESYEQYF.

J is TRBJ2-7 and V is TRBV4-1, with D possibly TRBD1 on 6 matching bases. Germline lookup yields CDR1 MGHRA and CDR2 YSYEKL. The CDR3 spans 15 residues. The V gene lost 3 bases and the J gene lost 6 bases, with 18 bases spanning the gap. The CDR3 nucleotides are TGCGCCAGCAGCCAGGGGAACAGGGTATCCAGCGAGCAGTACTTC. This encodes CASSQGNRVSSEQYF.

This clonotype has only a few counts. This chain joins TRBV4-1 and TRBJ2-7; D ambiguous. V lost 4 bases to trimming and J lost 5 bases, with 12 bases between them. In germline, CDR1 is MGHRA, CDR2 YSYEKL. The CDR3 totals 13 residues. The CDR3 sequence is CASSRTTGNEQYF. For the CDR3, the DNA is TGCGCCAGCAGCCGAACGACTGGGAACGAGCAGTACTTC.

The chain links TRBV10-2 to TRBJ2-7; possible D gene TRBD1, 5 bases. The CDR3 spans 13 residues. The V end lost 4 bases, the J end lost 7 bases, and 14 bases lay between the germline ends. Germline CDR1 WSHSY, CDR2 SAAADI. Here the CDR3 reads CASSALGRREQYF. Written as DNA, the CDR3 is TGCGCCAGCAGTGCATTGGGGCGGCGGGAGCAGTACTTC.

The chain combines TRBV5-6 with TRBJ1-1, with D possibly TRBD1 on 6 matching bases. The ends were cut back, 0 bases at V and 0 bases at J, with 9 bases in the middle. The CDR3 is 15 amino acids. Germline V gives CDR1 SGHDT, CDR2 YYEEEE. CDR3 sequence (DNA): TGTGCCAGCAGCTTGGATCGGGACATGAACACTGAAGCTTTCTTT. Translated: CASSLDRDMNTEAFF.